This T cell receptor beta chain was retrieved from a study of cytomegalovirus exposure and HLA in healthy donors. A multiplex PCR was run with 60 Vbeta primers and 13 Jbeta primers. In the source study's methods: A later analysis counted around 80 million unique TCR beta chains, roughly 11 million shared. Libraries were prepared by immunoSEQ multiplex PCR; TCRdb keeps only in-frame clonotypes and omits some of them. For V, J and clone size, that table is used; D and trimming come from the DNA. This table lists about 74,000 clones. From germline, CDR1 is SGHAT and CDR2 FQNNGV. The CDR3 spans 16 residues. V lost 1 base and J 0 bases, leaving 10 bases between the germline ends.

Source material: PBMCs. The chain carries TRBV11-2 and TRBJ2-4, with a tentative D call TRBD2 (6 bases). The clonotype originates from a female donor in good health and CMV-seropositive. CDR3 sequence (DNA): TGTGCCAGCAGCTTAGCTGCGGGGATAGCCAAAAACATTCAGTACTTC. It codes for CASSLAAGIAKNIQYF.